Listed below are T cell receptor beta chains from one sample, sequenced in a study of T-cell memory formation after mild COVID-19. TCRdb called the 5' RACE reads again in MiXCR, with one record for every CDR3 protein. The data contain 400,000 to 500,000 distinct CDR3 sequences, roughly a quarter of them singletons. The sequenced sample was PBMCs or a T cell subset sorted from them (not recorded which). The receptors stem from an adult woman who had mild COVID-19 (a few samples of this study predate the infection). Cell type and time point are not known. Both conserved end residues are part of each CDR3. D genes are given only for firm matches. Clone size is shown for a subset of rows, as once, few, many or a class of expanded clone.

d_gene,v_gene,j_gene,abundance,CDR3nt,CDR3aa
-,TRBV5-1,TRBJ1-6,once,TGCGCCAGCAGCTTGGAACGGGGCTCCTATAATTCACCCCTCCACTTT,CASSLERGSYNSPLHF
-,TRBV28,TRBJ2-7,-,TGTGCCAGCAGTTTTTCGACCGTCCGAGGTGAGCAGTACTTC,CASSFSTVRGEQYF
-,TRBV12-3/TRBV12-4,TRBJ1-3,few,TGTGCCAGCACCGTGAAGGCGTTCCTTTCTGGAAACACCATATATTTT,CASTVKAFLSGNTIYF
-,TRBV7-2,TRBJ1-2,-,TGTGCCAGCAGTCAAGATACAGGGAGGAACTATGGCTACACCTTC,CASSQDTGRNYGYTF
-,TRBV20-1,TRBJ2-5,-,TGCAGTGCTAGACTAGCGAGAAAAGAGACCCAGTACTTC,CSARLARKETQYF
TRBD2,TRBV6-5,TRBJ2-7,-,TGTGCCAGCAACCCCCGGGGCGGGAGCTCCTACGAGCAGTACTTC,CASNPRGGSSYEQYF
-,TRBV12-3/TRBV12-4,TRBJ1-5,-,TGTGCCAGCAGCTTAGGAGGGCCCCAGCATTTT,CASSLGGPQHF
TRBD2,TRBV7-9,TRBJ2-6,-,TGTGCCACGAGGGTAGCGGGAGTCGGCTCTGGGGCCAACGTCCTGACTTTC,CATRVAGVGSGANVLTF
-,TRBV19,TRBJ2-7,-,TGTGCCAGTAGTTCTCCGGGACACCACTACGAGCAGTACTTC,CASSSPGHHYEQYF
TRBD1,TRBV6-2/TRBV6-3,TRBJ2-2,few,TGTGCCAGCAGTTACTCGCTCCGGGACAGGGCCGCGTACTTGACGAACACCGGGGAGCTGTTTTTT,CASSYSLRDRAAYLTNTGELFF
-,TRBV7-6,TRBJ2-2,few,TGTGCCAGCGACAAAGGACCCGCAAACACCGGGGAGCTGTTTTTT,CASDKGPANTGELFF
-,TRBV7-6,TRBJ2-3,few,TGTGCCAGCAGCCACCATCGCCGGGGTACAGGGAGCACAGATACGCAGTATTTT,CASSHHRRGTGSTDTQYF
-,TRBV6-2/TRBV6-3,TRBJ2-1,-,TGTGCCAGCAGCCTCCGGGACAATCATGAGCAGTTCTTC,CASSLRDNHEQFF
TRBD1,TRBV27,TRBJ1-1,-,TGTGCCAGCAGAGTACAGGGGTCCACTGAAGCTTTCTTT,CASRVQGSTEAFF
-,TRBV24-1,TRBJ2-1,many,TGTGCCACCAGTGACCCGGACGGAGGGGGCTACAATGAGCAGTTCTTC,CATSDPDGGGYNEQFF
TRBD2,TRBV6-5,TRBJ2-4,-,TGTGCCAGCAGTCTAGGGACTAGCGGGAGATTTGGCAAAAACATTCAGTACTTC,CASSLGTSGRFGKNIQYF
TRBD1,TRBV13,TRBJ1-1,few,TGTGCCAGCAGCTACAGGGGGAGAAACACTGAAGCTTTCTTT,CASSYRGRNTEAFF
-,TRBV7-3,TRBJ2-5,few,TGTGCCAGCAGCCCGACTGGTTGGCAAGAGACCCAGTACTTC,CASSPTGWQETQYF
-,TRBV7-3,TRBJ2-7,-,TGTGCCAGCAGCTACAGGTTGGGCCACCTTGTCTTC,CASSYRLGHLVF
-,TRBV7-3,TRBJ2-1,-,TGTGCCAGCAGCTTAAACGGAGACCCATCCTACAATGAGCAGTTCTTC,CASSLNGDPSYNEQFF
TRBD1,TRBV9,TRBJ1-6,many,TGTGCCAGCAGCGAGTTGGACAGGGCCAATTCACCCCTCCACTTT,CASSELDRANSPLHF
-,TRBV3-1,TRBJ1-1,once,TGTGCCAGCAGCCGACCGACAGAGAACACTGAAGCTTTCTTT,CASSRPTENTEAFF
-,TRBV7-2,TRBJ2-1,-,TGTGCCAGCAGCTCCTTACGACTTCATGAGCAGTTCTTC,CASSSLRLHEQFF